This TCR beta chain was found in a study of T-cell memory formation after mild COVID-19. Study-wide context: TCR clusters were mostly donor specific. Regarding the study as a whole: CD4+ bias marked clones expanding day 15 to 37, unlike balanced contracting clones. There was no confirmation that second-wave clones peaking on day 37 were SARS-CoV-2 specific.

About this clonotype itself: Its antigen remains unknown.

A 5'RACE reaction primed in the constant segment made cDNA libraries of TCR alpha and TCR beta, and these carried sample barcodes and UMIs. TCRdb redid the calling of the 5' RACE reads with MiXCR, one entry per CDR3 protein. The sample has hundreds of thousands of distinct CDR3 sequences, roughly 25% seen once. This CDR3 spans 13 amino acids. The sample consisted of PBMCs or a T cell subset sorted from them (not recorded which). The chain has TRBV21-1 and TRBJ2-7; the tabulated D call, TRBD1, remains unverified against the DNA. TRBV21-1 is listed as a pseudogene. This TCR was sampled from an adult woman who had mild COVID-19 (a few samples of this study predate the infection). Cell type and time point are not known. CDR3 sequence reads: CASGWDRAYEQYV. The CDR3 DNA reads TGTGCCAGCGGATGGGACAGGGCCTACGAGCAGTACGTC.